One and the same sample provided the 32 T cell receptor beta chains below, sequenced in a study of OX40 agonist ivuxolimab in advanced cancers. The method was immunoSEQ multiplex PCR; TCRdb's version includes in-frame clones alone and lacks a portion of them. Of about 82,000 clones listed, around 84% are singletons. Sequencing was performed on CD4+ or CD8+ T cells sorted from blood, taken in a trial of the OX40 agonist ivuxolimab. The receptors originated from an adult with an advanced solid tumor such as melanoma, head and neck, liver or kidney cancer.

The CDR3, as DNA: TGTGCCAGTAAAGCCTCCGGGGGAGGAAACACTGAAGCTTTCTTT. Amino acids: CASKASGGGNTEAFF. The chain links TRBV19 to TRBJ1-1, with a weak D call TRBD1 (5 bases). V was pared by 7 bases and J by 2 bases, with 17 bases between. This CDR3 has 15 residues. Germline CDR1 and CDR2: LNHDA and SQIVND (reference sequence).

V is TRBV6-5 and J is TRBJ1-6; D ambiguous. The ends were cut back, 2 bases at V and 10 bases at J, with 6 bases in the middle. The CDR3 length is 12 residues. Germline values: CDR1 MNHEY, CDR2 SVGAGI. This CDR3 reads CASSYVGSPLHF. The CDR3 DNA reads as TGTGCCAGCAGTTACGTGGGGTCACCCCTCCACTTT.

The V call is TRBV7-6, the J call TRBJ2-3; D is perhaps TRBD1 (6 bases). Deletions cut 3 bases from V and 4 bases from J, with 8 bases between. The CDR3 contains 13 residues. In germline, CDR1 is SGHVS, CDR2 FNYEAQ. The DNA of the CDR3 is TGTGCCAGCAGCTTTCAGGGGCCAGATACGCAGTATTTT. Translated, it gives CASSFQGPDTQYF.

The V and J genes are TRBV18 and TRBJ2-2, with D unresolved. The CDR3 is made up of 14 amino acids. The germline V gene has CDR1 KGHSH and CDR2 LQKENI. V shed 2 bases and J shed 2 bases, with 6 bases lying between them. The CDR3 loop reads CASSPTHNTGELFF. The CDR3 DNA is TGTGCCAGCTCACCAACACATAACACCGGGGAGCTGTTTTTT.

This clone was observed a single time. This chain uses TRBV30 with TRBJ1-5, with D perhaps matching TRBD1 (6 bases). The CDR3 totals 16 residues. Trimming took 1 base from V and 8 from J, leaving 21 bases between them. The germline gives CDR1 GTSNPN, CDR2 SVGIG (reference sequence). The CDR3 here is CAWSGREGRGSEPQHF. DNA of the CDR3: TGTGCCTGGAGTGGGAGGGAGGGAAGGGGGAGTGAGCCCCAGCATTTT.

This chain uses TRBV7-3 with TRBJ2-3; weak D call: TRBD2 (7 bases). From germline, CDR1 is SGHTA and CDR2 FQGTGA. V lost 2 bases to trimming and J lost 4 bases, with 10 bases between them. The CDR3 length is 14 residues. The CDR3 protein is CASSLSGGPDTQYF. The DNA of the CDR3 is TGTGCCAGCAGCTTATCGGGGGGCCCAGATACGCAGTATTTT.

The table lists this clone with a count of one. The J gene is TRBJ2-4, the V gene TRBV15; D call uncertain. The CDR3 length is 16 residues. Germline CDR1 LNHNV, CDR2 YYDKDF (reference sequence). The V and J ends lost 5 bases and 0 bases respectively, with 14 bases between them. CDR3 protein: CATSYGAELAKNIQYF. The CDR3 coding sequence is TGTGCCACCAGCTACGGCGCAGAACTAGCCAAAAACATTCAGTACTTC. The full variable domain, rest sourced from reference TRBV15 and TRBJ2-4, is DAMVIQNPRYQVTQFGKPVTLSCSQTLNHNVMYWYQQKSSQAPKLLFHYYDKDFNNEADTPDNFQSRRPNTSFCFLDIRSPGLGDTAMYLCATSYGAELAKNIQYFGAGTRLSVL.

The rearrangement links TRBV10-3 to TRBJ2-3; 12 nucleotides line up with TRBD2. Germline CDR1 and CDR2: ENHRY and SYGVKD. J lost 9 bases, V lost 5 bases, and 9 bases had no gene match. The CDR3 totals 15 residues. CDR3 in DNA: TGTGCCATCAGTCGACTAGCGGGAGAGCAGGGGACGCAGTATTTT. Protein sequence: CAISRLAGEQGTQYF.

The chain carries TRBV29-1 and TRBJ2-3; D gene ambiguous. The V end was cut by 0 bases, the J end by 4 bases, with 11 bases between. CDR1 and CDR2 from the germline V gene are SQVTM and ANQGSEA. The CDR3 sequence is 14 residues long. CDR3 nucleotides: TGCAGCGTTGAAGAAAGCGTCGTGGCAGATACGCAGTATTTT. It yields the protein CSVEESVVADTQYF.

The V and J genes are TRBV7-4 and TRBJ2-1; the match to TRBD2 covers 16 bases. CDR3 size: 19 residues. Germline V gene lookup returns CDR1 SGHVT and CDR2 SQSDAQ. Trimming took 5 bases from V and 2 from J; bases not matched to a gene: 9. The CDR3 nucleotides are TGTGCCAGCAGCCAGCCTCCGGGACTAGCGGGAGGGCCCTACAATGAGCAGTTCTTC. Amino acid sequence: CASSQPPGLAGGPYNEQFF.

CDR3 nucleotides: TGTGCCAGCAGTAGGACCGGCTACGAGGAGCAGTTCTTC. Translation gives CASSRTGYEEQFF. The rearrangement uses TRBV6-5 and TRBJ2-1; D gene ambiguous. Germline CDR1 MNHEY, CDR2 SVGAGI. V shed 5 bases and J shed 10 bases, with 15 bases lying between them. This CDR3 is 13 amino acids long.

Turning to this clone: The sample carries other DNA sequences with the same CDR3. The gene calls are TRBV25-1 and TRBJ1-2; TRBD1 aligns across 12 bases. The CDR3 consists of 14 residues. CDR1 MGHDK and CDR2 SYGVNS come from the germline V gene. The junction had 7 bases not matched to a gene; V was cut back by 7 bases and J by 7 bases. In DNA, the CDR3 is TGTGCCAGCACCCGCGGGACAGGGGGCTTTGGCTACACCTTC. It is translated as CASTRGTGGFGYTF.

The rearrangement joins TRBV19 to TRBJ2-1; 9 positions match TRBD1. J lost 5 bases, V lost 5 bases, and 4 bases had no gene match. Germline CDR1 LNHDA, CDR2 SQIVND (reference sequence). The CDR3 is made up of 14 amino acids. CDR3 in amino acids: CASSAWTGDNEQFF. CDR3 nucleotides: TGTGCCAGTAGTGCCTGGACAGGGGACAATGAGCAGTTCTTC.

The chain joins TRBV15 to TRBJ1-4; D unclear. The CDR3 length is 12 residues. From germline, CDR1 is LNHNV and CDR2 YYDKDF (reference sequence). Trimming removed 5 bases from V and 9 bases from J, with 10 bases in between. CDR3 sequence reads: CATSAHTQKLFF. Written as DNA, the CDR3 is TGTGCCACCAGCGCTCACACGCAAAAACTGTTTTTT.

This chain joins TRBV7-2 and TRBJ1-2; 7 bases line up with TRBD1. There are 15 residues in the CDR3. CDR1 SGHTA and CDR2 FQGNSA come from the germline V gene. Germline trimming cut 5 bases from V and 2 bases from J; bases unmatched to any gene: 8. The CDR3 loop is CASSLEGGYNYGYTF. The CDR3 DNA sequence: TGTGCCAGCAGCCTCGAAGGGGGCTACAACTATGGCTACACCTTC.

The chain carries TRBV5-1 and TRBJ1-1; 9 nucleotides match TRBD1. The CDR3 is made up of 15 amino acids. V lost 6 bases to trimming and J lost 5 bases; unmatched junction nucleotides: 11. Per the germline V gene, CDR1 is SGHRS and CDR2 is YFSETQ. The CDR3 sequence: CASKSWDREGTEAFF. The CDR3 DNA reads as TGCGCCAGCAAATCATGGGACAGGGAGGGGACTGAAGCTTTCTTT.

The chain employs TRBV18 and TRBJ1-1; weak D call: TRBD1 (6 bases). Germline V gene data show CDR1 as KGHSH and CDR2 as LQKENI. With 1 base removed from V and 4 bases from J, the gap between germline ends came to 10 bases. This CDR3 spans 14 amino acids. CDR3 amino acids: CASSPLQGFTEAFF. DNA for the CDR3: TGTGCCAGCTCACCACTACAGGGCTTCACTGAAGCTTTCTTT.

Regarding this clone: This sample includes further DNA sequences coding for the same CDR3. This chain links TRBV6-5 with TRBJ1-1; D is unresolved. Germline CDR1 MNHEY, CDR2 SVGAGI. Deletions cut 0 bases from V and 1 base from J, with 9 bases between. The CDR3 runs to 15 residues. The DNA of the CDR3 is TGTGCCAGCAGTTACTCTCGGACGGGGAACACTGAAGCTTTCTTT. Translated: CASSYSRTGNTEAFF.

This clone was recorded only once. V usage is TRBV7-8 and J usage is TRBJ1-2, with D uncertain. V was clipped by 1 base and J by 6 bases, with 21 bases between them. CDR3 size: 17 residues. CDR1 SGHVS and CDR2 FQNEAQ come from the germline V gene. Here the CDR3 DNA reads TGTGCCAGCAGCTTAGGGCCGGGAGCAGCGGTCCTAAATGGCTACACCTTC. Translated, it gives CASSLGPGAAVLNGYTF.

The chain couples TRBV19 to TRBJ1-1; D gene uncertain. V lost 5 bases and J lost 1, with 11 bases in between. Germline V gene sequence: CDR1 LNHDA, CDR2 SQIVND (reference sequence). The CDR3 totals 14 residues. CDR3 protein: CASSYRGRNTEAFF. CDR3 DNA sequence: TGTGCCAGTAGTTACCGGGGAAGGAACACTGAAGCTTTCTTT.

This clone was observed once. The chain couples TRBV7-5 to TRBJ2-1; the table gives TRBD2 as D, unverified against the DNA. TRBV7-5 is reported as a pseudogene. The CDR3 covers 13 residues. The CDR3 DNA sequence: TGTGCCACCTCGACTAGCGGGAGTAATGAGCAGTTCTTC. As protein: CATSTSGSNEQFF.

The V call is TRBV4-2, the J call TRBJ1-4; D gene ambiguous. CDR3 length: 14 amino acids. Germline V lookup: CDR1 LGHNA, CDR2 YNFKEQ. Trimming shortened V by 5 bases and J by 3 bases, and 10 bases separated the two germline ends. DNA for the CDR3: TGTGCCAGCAGCTTAGAGGGCCCTAATGAAAAACTGTTTTTT. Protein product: CASSLEGPNEKLFF.

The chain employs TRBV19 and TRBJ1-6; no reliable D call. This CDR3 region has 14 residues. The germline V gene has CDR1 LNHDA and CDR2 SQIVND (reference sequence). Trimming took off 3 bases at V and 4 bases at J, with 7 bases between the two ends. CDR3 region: CASSIGGYNSPLHF. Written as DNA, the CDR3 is TGTGCCAGTAGTATTGGTGGGTATAATTCACCCCTCCACTTT.

CDR3 bases: TGTGCCATCAGGGACTCCGGTAATGAGCAGTTCTTC. Its protein product is CAIRDSGNEQFF. The chain joins TRBV10-3 to TRBJ2-1; TRBD2 is a possible D gene (5 bases). Germline V gene sequence: CDR1 ENHRY, CDR2 SYGVKD. The CDR3 sequence is 12 residues long. The germline V and J ends were trimmed by 6 bases and 7 bases, with 10 bases remaining between them.

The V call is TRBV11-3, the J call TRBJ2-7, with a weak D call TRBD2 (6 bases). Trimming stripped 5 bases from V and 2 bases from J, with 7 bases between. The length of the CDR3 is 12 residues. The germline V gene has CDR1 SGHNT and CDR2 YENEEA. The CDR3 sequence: CASSPGAYEQYF. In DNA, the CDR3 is TGTGCCAGCAGCCCGGGGGCCTACGAGCAGTACTTC.

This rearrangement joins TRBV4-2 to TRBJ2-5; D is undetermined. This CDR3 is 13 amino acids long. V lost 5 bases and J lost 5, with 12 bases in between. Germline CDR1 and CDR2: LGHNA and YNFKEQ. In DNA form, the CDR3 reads TGTGCCAGCAGCTTATTACCCGGGGAGACCCAGTACTTC. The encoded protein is CASSLLPGETQYF.

The chain's CDR3 is CASSTTSGSQETQYF. The CDR3 region has the DNA TGTGCCAGCAGCACGACTAGCGGGTCACAAGAGACCCAGTACTTC. The V and J genes are TRBV5-4 and TRBJ2-5, with 10 bases matching TRBD2. The CDR3 contains 15 residues. Per the germline V gene, CDR1 is SGHNT and CDR2 is YYREEE (reference sequence). Germline trimming cut 4 bases from V and 2 bases from J; bases unmatched to any gene: 5.

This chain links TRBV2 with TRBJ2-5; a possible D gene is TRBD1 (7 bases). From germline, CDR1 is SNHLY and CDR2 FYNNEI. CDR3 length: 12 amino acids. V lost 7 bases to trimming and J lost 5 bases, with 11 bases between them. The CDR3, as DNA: TGTGCCAGCAAGGGGGCGGGGGAGACCCAGTACTTC. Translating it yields CASKGAGETQYF.

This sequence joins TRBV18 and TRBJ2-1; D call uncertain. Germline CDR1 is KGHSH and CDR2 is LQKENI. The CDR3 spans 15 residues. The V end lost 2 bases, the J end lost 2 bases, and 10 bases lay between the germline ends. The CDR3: CASSPGDLTYNEQFF. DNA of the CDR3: TGTGCCAGCTCACCAGGCGACCTCACCTACAATGAGCAGTTCTTC.

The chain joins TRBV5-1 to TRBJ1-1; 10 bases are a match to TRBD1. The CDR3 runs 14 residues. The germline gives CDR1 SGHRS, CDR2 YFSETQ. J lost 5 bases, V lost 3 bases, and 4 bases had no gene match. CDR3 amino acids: CASSYRDRGTEAFF. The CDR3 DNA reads TGCGCCAGCAGCTACCGGGACAGGGGAACTGAAGCTTTCTTT.

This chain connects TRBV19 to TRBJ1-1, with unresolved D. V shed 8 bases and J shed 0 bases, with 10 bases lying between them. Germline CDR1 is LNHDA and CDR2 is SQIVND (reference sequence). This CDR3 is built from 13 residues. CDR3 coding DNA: TGTGCCAGTCGACAAAACCTGAACACTGAAGCTTTCTTT. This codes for CASRQNLNTEAFF.

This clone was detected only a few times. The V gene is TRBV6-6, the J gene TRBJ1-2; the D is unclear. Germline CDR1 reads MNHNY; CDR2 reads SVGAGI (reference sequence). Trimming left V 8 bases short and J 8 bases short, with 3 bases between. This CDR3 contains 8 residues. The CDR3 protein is CASEGYTF. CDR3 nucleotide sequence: TGTGCCAGCGAAGGCTACACCTTC.